This T cell receptor (beta chain) was documented in a study of blood T cell repertoires in COVID-19. Whole-study context: Sites across the United States, Italy and Spain contributed samples from acute and convalescent COVID-19. The cDNA or gDNA used as material had been derived from T cells, B-cell-depleted T cells, or PBMCs.

Some clones are missing from TCRdb's copy, which holds only in-frame ones; the method was immunoSEQ multiplex PCR. The top ten hold about 12% of the sample, which has fewer than 450,000 clones, around 88% seen once. Germline CDR1 and CDR2: SGHRS and YFSETQ. Trimming cost V 2 bases and J 2 bases; bases outside gene matches: 11. The CDR3 has 17 amino acids. The sequence came from a woman in her 50s with COVID-19, enrolled during active disease. The chain has TRBV5-1 and TRBJ2-3, with TRBD2 matching 7 bases. Sequencing used peripheral blood. CDR3 residues: CASSLSRLADPTDTQYF. CDR3 bases: TGCGCCAGCAGCTTAAGTAGGCTAGCGGACCCCACAGATACGCAGTATTTT.